Sequencing of this T cell receptor (beta chain) was carried out in a study of Ad26.COV2.S vaccination and SARS-CoV-2 variants. The V and J ends lost 3 bases and 8 bases respectively, with 10 bases between them. The CDR3 consists of 12 residues. Treatment specified: around 19 received Ad26.COV2.S at low or high dose, single or two shots; a few received placebo; per-sample allocation not given. The samples were gathered on day 63 after the first injection of vaccine or placebo. Note on this clone: Other DNA sequences of this sample code for an identical CDR3.

Clones were sequenced by immunoSEQ multiplex PCR, and TCRdb holds only the in-frame ones, with some missing. The sample records 430,000 or so clones, 89% being singletons. The chain joins TRBV12-3 or TRBV12-4 to TRBJ1-2; unclear D gene. This TCR derives from a person between 18 and 60 years old who received the Ad26.COV2.S COVID-19 vaccine or a placebo. The starting material was peripheral blood, obtained in a trial of Ad26.COV2.S vaccine versus placebo. The CDR3 sequence: CASSLGDLGYTF. CDR3 nucleotide sequence: TGTGCCAGCAGTTTGGGTGACCTCGGCTACACCTTC.